This note documents a single T cell receptor (beta chain) sequence. This specimen belongs to a study of blood T cell repertoires in COVID-19. Background on the study: Samples taken during acute and convalescent COVID-19 were collected in the United States, Italy and Spain.

As handled by the study authors: Quantification of nucleated cells was approximated via reference gene primer amplification. TCRdb's copy holds only in-frame clones and misses some; the assay was immunoSEQ multiplex PCR. The D gene and trimming were derived from the DNA, and the V and J assignments and clone size from that table. Among over 250,000 clones listed, around 86% were seen once. Each participant's cohort was designated according to participant-reported clinical history. Sequenced material: PBMCs or T cells enriched from blood (not recorded which). This clonotype was obtained from a woman aged 18-35 years who had recovered from COVID-19.

CDR3: CASSDEIHYGYTF. In DNA, the CDR3 is TGTGCCAGCAGTGACGAGATACACTATGGCTACACCTTC. V and J are TRBV2 and TRBJ1-2; D gene uncertain. The CDR3 totals 13 residues. CDR1 is SNHLY and CDR2 is FYNNEI in the germline V gene. V dropped 3 bases and J dropped 3 bases, with 8 bases sitting between them.